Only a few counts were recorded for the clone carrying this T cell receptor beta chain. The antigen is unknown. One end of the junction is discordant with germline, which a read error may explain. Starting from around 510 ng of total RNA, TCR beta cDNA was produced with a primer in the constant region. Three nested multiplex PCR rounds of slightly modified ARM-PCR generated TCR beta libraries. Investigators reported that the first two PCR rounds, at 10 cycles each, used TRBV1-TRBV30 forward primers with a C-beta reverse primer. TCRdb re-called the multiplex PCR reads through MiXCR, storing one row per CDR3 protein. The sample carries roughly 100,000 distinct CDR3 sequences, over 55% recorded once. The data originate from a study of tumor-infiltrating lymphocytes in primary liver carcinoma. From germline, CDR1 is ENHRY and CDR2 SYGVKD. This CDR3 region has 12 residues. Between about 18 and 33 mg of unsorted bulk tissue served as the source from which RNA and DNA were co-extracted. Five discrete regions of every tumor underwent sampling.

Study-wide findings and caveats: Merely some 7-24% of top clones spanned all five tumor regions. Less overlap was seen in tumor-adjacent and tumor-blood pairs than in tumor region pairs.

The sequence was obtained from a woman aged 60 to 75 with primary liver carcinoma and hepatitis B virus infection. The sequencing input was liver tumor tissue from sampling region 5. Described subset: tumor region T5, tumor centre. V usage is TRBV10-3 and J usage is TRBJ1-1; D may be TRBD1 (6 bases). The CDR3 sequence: CVISEPGDEAFF. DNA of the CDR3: TGTGTCATCAGTGAGCCAGGGGATGAAGCTTTCTTT.